The TCR beta chain under discussion was sequenced for a study of T cell changes during pregnancy in multiple sclerosis. Profiled with immunoSEQ multiplex PCR; TCRdb holds only in-frame clones, not every one. The sample carries approximately 41,000 clones, roughly 89% recorded once. V lost 0 bases and J lost 2, with 8 bases in between. The CDR3 is 14 residues long. CDR1 and CDR2 (germline): SGHRS, YFSETQ. The sequences come from CD4+ T cells from peripheral blood mononuclear cells, collected in the first trimester of pregnancy. This chain joins TRBV5-1 and TRBJ2-5, with D perhaps matching TRBD2 (5 bases). The TCR comes from a female donor with multiple sclerosis, enrolled in a pregnancy study. The CDR3 DNA sequence: TGCGCCAGCAGCTTGGTAAGCGGACAAGAGACCCAGTACTTC. Translation gives CASSLVSGQETQYF.